This T cell receptor beta chain was identified during a study of beta chain features in type 1 diabetes. Across the whole study: Cells sorted and examined across all samples totaled more than 95,000,000. General study points: Overrepresentation of cells with high TCR expression could result from cDNA sequencing. Patients with Type 1 diabetes showed moderately but significantly shorter TCRB CDR3s in all four CD4+ subsets.

Reverse transcribing all isolated RNA meant expressed TCRB transcripts were sequenced. Profiled with immunoSEQ multiplex PCR; TCRdb holds only in-frame clones, not every one. Of 12,000 to 15,000 clones listed, more than 55% are singletons. Turning to this clone: Its target is not known.

Between the trimmed V and J ends, which lost 5 bases and 0 bases, there was a span of 12 bases. Germline V gene sequence: CDR1 SEHNR, CDR2 FQNEAQ (reference sequence). The CDR3 length is 15 residues. CD4+ naive, central memory, regulatory and stem cell-like memory cells were sorted via CD45RO/CCR7/CD25/CD127/CD95/CD27. V gene TRBV7-9 combines with J gene TRBJ2-3, with D possibly TRBD2 on 6 matching bases. The TCR was taken from a woman aged 18-29 years with type 1 diabetes. What was sequenced was stem cell memory CD4+ T cells from blood. CDR3 amino acids: CASSVHSGSTDTQYF. The CDR3, as DNA: TGTGCCAGCAGCGTGCATAGCGGTAGCACAGATACGCAGTATTTT. Based on the CDR3 plus reference TRBV7-9 and TRBJ2-3, the full variable domain is DTGVSQNPRHKITKRGQNVTFRCDPISEHNRLYWYRQTLGQGPEFLTYFQNEAQLEKSRLLSDRFSAERPKGSFSTLEIQRTEQGDSAMYLCASSVHSGSTDTQYFGPGTRLTVL.